The 21 T cell receptor beta chains reported below all come from one sample, sequenced in a study of OX40 agonist ivuxolimab in advanced cancers. Sequencing was performed with immunoSEQ multiplex PCR; in TCRdb, only in-frame clones are kept and a portion is missing. Among approximately 16,000 clones listed, 80% to 90% were seen once. The sample here was CD4+ or CD8+ T cells sorted from blood, taken in a trial of the OX40 agonist ivuxolimab. These receptors were taken from an adult with an advanced solid tumor such as melanoma, head and neck, liver or kidney cancer.

The chain recombines TRBV7-2 with TRBJ2-7, with 7 bases identical to TRBD2. The germline V gene has CDR1 SGHTA and CDR2 FQGNSA. The CDR3 is 15 amino acids. V dropped 6 bases and J dropped 0; count of bases not matched to a gene: 8. CDR3 in DNA: TGTGCCAGCAGACTGACGGGAGGCCACTCCTACGAGCAGTACTTC. Protein product: CASRLTGGHSYEQYF.

The chain carries TRBV18 and TRBJ2-1, with D unclear. The CDR3 runs 16 residues. Per germline, CDR1 KGHSH and CDR2 LQKENI. V lost 2 bases and J lost 0, with 11 bases in between. The CDR3 DNA is TGTGCCAGCTCACCATACGACGCTAGCTCCTACAATGAGCAGTTCTTC. Protein sequence: CASSPYDASSYNEQFF.

The chain has TRBV2 and TRBJ2-1; D call uncertain. The germline CDR1 and CDR2 sequences are SNHLY and FYNNEI. The CDR3 has 13 amino acids. The V and J ends lost 7 bases and 3 bases respectively, with 10 bases between them. CDR3 bases: TGTGCCAGCAAGGATTTTAGCTACAATGAGCAGTTCTTC. Its protein product is CASKDFSYNEQFF.

The chain combines TRBV6-4 with TRBJ1-1, with D hard to call. The CDR3 is 13 residues long. Germline CDR1 and CDR2: MRHNA and SNTAGT. V lost 5 bases and J lost 1, with 8 bases in between. Written as DNA, the CDR3 is TGTGCCAGCAGTACCACAACGAACACTGAAGCTTTCTTT. Its protein is CASSTTTNTEAFF.

This clone has just a few counts. The V call is TRBV7-9, the J call TRBJ1-1; weak D call: TRBD1 (6 bases). The CDR3 loop spans 14 amino acids. V was clipped by 5 bases and J by 3 bases, with 13 bases between them. Germline CDR1 and CDR2: SEHNR and FQNEAQ (reference sequence). CDR3 DNA: TGTGCCAGCAGCGAACAGGGCCAGTACACTGAAGCTTTCTTT. Amino acids: CASSEQGQYTEAFF.

The chain couples TRBV28 to TRBJ1-6; 7 positions agree with TRBD1. The V gene end was trimmed by 4 bases and the J gene end by 6 bases; junction bases not matched to a gene: 3. Germline-derived CDR1 and CDR2 are MDHEN and SYDVKM. The CDR3 extends over 14 amino acids. In nucleotides, the CDR3 is TGTGCCAGCAGTTACAGGGGCTCTAATTCACCCCTCCACTTT. This sequence encodes CASSYRGSNSPLHF.

The chain joins TRBV5-4 to TRBJ2-3, with a weak D call TRBD2 (6 bases). V lost 4 bases and J 3 bases, leaving 12 bases between the germline ends. The CDR3 has 14 residues. Germline V lookup: CDR1 SGHNT, CDR2 YYREEE (reference sequence). The CDR3 loop reads CASSEASDTDTQYF. The CDR3 bases are TGTGCCAGCAGCGAGGCTAGCGATACAGATACGCAGTATTTT.

V usage is TRBV28 and J usage is TRBJ2-3, with D possibly matching TRBD2 (6 bases). Germline-derived CDR1 and CDR2 are MDHEN and SYDVKM. Trimming shortened V by 6 bases and J by 2 bases, and 15 bases separated the two germline ends. This CDR3 is 15 amino acids long. CDR3 nucleotides: TGTGCCAGCAGGGAAACGACTAGGGTCACAGATACGCAGTATTTT. This codes for CASRETTRVTDTQYF.

The chain uses TRBV4-2 and TRBJ2-1; 8 nucleotides match TRBD1. This CDR3 has 15 amino acids. V shed 0 bases and J 5 bases; nucleotides not matched to a gene: 3. Germline assignment: CDR1 LGHNA and CDR2 YNFKEQ. CDR3 nucleotide sequence: TGTGCCAGCAGCCAAGAAGGGGGACAGGACAATGAGCAGTTCTTC. It encodes CASSQEGGQDNEQFF.

This chain uses TRBV5-5 with TRBJ2-2, with TRBD1 matching over 9 bases. The J segment lost 7 bases and the V segment lost 6 bases, leaving 19 bases of the junction unmatched. The CDR3 totals 18 residues. Germline CDR1 reads SGHKS; CDR2 reads YYEKEE (reference sequence). The CDR3 is CASTYSGTGKKFGGELFF. The CDR3 DNA sequence: TGTGCCAGCACTTATTCCGGGACAGGGAAAAAATTCGGCGGGGAGCTGTTTTTT. Full variable domain (rest looked up from reference TRBV5-5 and TRBJ2-2): DAGVTQSPTHLIKTRGQQVTLRCSPISGHKSVSWYQQVLGQGPQFIFQYYEKEERGRGNFPDRFSARQFPNYSSELNVNALLLGDSALYLCASTYSGTGKKFGGELFFGEGSRLTVL.

This chain uses TRBV6-5 with TRBJ2-7; D not resolved. There are 15 residues in the CDR3. Per germline, CDR1 MNHEY and CDR2 SVGAGI. Trimming took off 2 bases at V and 7 bases at J, with 18 bases between the two ends. The CDR3, as DNA: TGTGCCAGCAGTTACACCCAGGTGGGCAAACGGGAGCAGTACTTC. It is translated as CASSYTQVGKREQYF.

The count of this clone is one. The CDR3 here is CASIEGQSNQPQHF. In nucleotides, the CDR3 is TGTGCCAGCATCGAGGGACAGAGCAATCAGCCCCAGCATTTT. This chain links TRBV28 with TRBJ1-5; 7 bases align to TRBD1. The germline gives CDR1 MDHEN, CDR2 SYDVKM. The CDR3 consists of 14 residues. Losses at the gene ends were 7 bases for V and 1 base for J; bases not matched to a gene: 4. Full variable domain (remainder filled in from reference TRBV28 and TRBJ1-5): DVKVTQSSRYLVKRTGEKVFLECVQDMDHENMFWYRQDPGLGLRLIYFSYDVKMKEKGDIPEGYSVSREKKERFSLILESASTNQTSMYLCASIEGQSNQPQHFGDGTRLSIL.

The chain has TRBV27 and TRBJ2-7; D call uncertain. CDR1 and CDR2 from the germline V gene are MNHEY and SMNVEV (reference sequence). The V and J ends lost 11 bases and 0 bases respectively, with 11 bases between them. This CDR3 has 12 amino acids. In DNA, the CDR3 is TGTGCCCACGGGTGGACCTCCTACGAGCAGTACTTC. Amino acid sequence: CAHGWTSYEQYF.

The V and J genes are TRBV27 and TRBJ2-3, with a possible D match to TRBD2 (6 bases). The CDR3 totals 16 residues. The germline V gene encodes CDR1 MNHEY and CDR2 SMNVEV (reference sequence). Trimming removed 7 bases at V and 2 bases at J, with 19 bases between. This chain's CDR3 is CASKSDQRALTDTQYF. DNA of the CDR3: TGTGCCAGCAAAAGTGACCAGCGGGCCCTCACAGATACGCAGTATTTT.

This clone came up a few times. V and J are TRBV19 and TRBJ1-5, with a tentative D call TRBD1 (5 bases). Germline lookup yields CDR1 LNHDA and CDR2 SQIVND (reference sequence). CDR3 size: 13 residues. V lost 0 bases and J 7 bases, leaving 7 bases between the germline ends. The CDR3 is CASSIDRVQPQHF. The DNA of the CDR3 is TGTGCCAGTAGTATAGACAGGGTGCAGCCCCAGCATTTT.

The chain is built from TRBV28 and TRBJ2-7; possible D gene TRBD1, 5 bases. CDR1 MDHEN and CDR2 SYDVKM come from the germline V gene. V lost 2 bases to trimming and J lost 6 bases, with 14 bases between them. The CDR3 is made up of 14 amino acids. CDR3 region: CASSLIRQTGEQYF. The CDR3 DNA reads TGTGCCAGCAGTTTAATCCGACAGACGGGCGAGCAGTACTTC.

J is TRBJ2-2 and V is TRBV4-1, with D possibly matching TRBD2 (5 bases). Trimming shortened V by 4 bases and J by 2 bases, and 8 bases separated the two germline ends. Germline V CDR1 and CDR2: MGHRA, YSYEKL. The CDR3 is 14 residues long. The CDR3 spells CASSPTKNTGELFF. The DNA for the CDR3 is TGCGCCAGCAGCCCGACTAAAAACACCGGGGAGCTGTTTTTT.

The chain combines TRBV11-3 with TRBJ2-5, with D unresolved. Near its end, the DNA agrees better with TRBJ2-7, so the J call may be wrong. The CDR3 runs to 16 residues. Germline CDR1 reads SGHNT; CDR2 reads YENEEA. The CDR3 protein is CASSLGTSVSSYEQYF. The DNA of the CDR3 is TGTGCCAGCAGCTTAGGAACAAGCGTCTCCTCCTACGAGCAGTACTTC.

The rearrangement uses TRBV19 and TRBJ2-2; 11 bases align to TRBD2. The CDR3 spans 15 residues. CDR1 and CDR2 (germline): LNHDA, SQIVND (reference sequence). V was pared by 8 bases and J by 7 bases, with 9 bases of the junction left unmatched. The CDR3 is CASLRTSGFVGELFF. The CDR3 DNA is TGTGCCAGTCTTCGGACTAGCGGGTTTGTCGGGGAGCTGTTTTTT.

In this sample, this clone turned up once. The chain joins TRBV28 to TRBJ2-7; D is undetermined. Between the trimmed V and J ends, which lost 5 bases and 3 bases, there was a span of 20 bases. The CDR3 has 16 amino acids. Germline CDR1 reads MDHEN; CDR2 reads SYDVKM. CDR3 loop: CASSLSVAFTFYEQYF. CDR3 nucleotide sequence: TGTGCCAGCAGTCTCTCTGTGGCCTTTACCTTCTACGAGCAGTACTTC.

V gene TRBV4-3 combines with J gene TRBJ2-2; possible D gene TRBD1, 6 bases. Germline V gene lookup returns CDR1 LGHNA and CDR2 YSLEER. The CDR3 has 15 amino acids. V lost 1 base to trimming and J lost 4 bases, with 10 bases between them. Here the CDR3 DNA reads TGCGCCAGCAGCCAAGCAGGGGCAGGCACCGGGGAGCTGTTTTTT. This codes for CASSQAGAGTGELFF.